This entry lists 5 T cell receptor beta chains sequenced from one sample in a study of blood T cell repertoires in COVID-19. This table comes from immunoSEQ multiplex PCR, and its TCRdb copy is limited to in-frame clones, with some not included. The sample shows 90,000 to 100,000 clones, 70% to 90% of them seen only once. The source material was peripheral blood. Receptors were obtained from a man of 80 years or more with acute or convalescent COVID-19.

The rearrangement joins TRBV19 to TRBJ2-7, with TRBD2 matching 12 bases. This CDR3 has 16 residues. Germline V gene sequence: CDR1 LNHDA, CDR2 SQIVND (reference sequence). The V and J ends lost 3 bases and 0 bases, in that order; junction bases with no gene match: 3. CDR3: CASSISTSGGSYEQYF. CDR3 bases: TGTGCCAGTAGTATTTCGACTAGCGGGGGCTCCTACGAGCAGTACTTC.

The chain has TRBV28 and TRBJ1-2, with TRBD1 matching 10 bases. The CDR3 totals 18 residues. Per germline, CDR1 MDHEN and CDR2 SYDVKM. V gave up 3 bases and J gave up 3 bases; unmatched junction bases: 13. CDR3 amino acids: CASSLAPRDRGWDYGYTF. CDR3 DNA: TGTGCCAGCAGTTTGGCACCCAGGGACAGGGGATGGGACTATGGCTACACCTTC.

The CDR3: CASSLGDSGRATGELFF. The CDR3 DNA reads TGTGCCAGCAGCTTAGGAGATAGCGGGAGGGCCACCGGGGAGCTGTTTTTT. The rearrangement uses TRBV13 and TRBJ2-2, with 11 nucleotides matching TRBD2. Germline CDR1 PRHDT, CDR2 FYEKMQ (reference sequence). J lost 4 bases, V lost 0 bases, and 4 bases had no gene match. The CDR3 loop spans 17 amino acids.

The chain couples TRBV28 to TRBJ2-1, with TRBD1 identical over 7 bases. The CDR3 spans 15 residues. J gave up 6 bases and V 2 bases, and 7 bases lay outside the gene matches. The V gene's germline CDR1 is MDHEN and CDR2 SYDVKM. This CDR3 is CASSLMGQSINEQFF. CDR3 sequence (DNA): TGTGCCAGCAGTTTAATGGGACAGTCAATCAATGAGCAGTTCTTC.

This clone has just a few counts. The V gene is TRBV6-2 or TRBV6-3, the J gene TRBJ2-1; 7 nucleotides match TRBD2. CDR1 and CDR2 from the germline V gene are MNHEY and SVGEGT. This CDR3 has 15 residues. V lost 2 bases and J lost 3; bases outside the gene matches: 4. CDR3 amino acids: CASSYRGSGYNEQFF. CDR3 DNA sequence: TGTGCCAGCAGTTACCGCGGGAGTGGCTACAATGAGCAGTTCTTC.